This is a list of T cell receptor beta chains from one sample in a study of graft-versus-host responses after intestinal transplantation. No antigens are known for them. Data came from immunoSEQ multiplex PCR; TCRdb stores just in-frame clones and leaves some out. The table lists 95,000 to 110,000 clones, approximately 93% of them singletons. The sequenced sample was unstimulated CD8+ T cells sorted from spleen or lymph node cells, obtained before intestinal transplant. The receptors originated from a human donor who received an intestinal transplant. CDR3s include the opening cysteine and the closing phenylalanine or tryptophan. D genes are given only for firm matches. A row's size may be missing; if present it is once, few, many or a size class.

V gene	J gene	clone size	D gene	CDR3 protein	CDR3 DNA
TRBV7-9	TRBJ1-3	.	TRBD1	CASSTEDRVEGNTIYF	TGTGCCAGCAGCACGGAGGACAGGGTGGAAGGAAACACCATATATTTT
TRBV19	TRBJ1-5	.	.	CASSIDLGSHQPQHF	TGTGCCAGTAGTATAGATCTAGGGAGTCATCAGCCCCAGCATTTT
TRBV7-6	TRBJ2-7	.	TRBD1	CASSLTGGSYEQYF	TGTGCCAGCAGCTTGACAGGGGGTTCCTACGAGCAGTACTTC
TRBV6-1	TRBJ2-7	.	.	CASSEAERVAYEQYF	TGTGCCAGCAGTGAAGCGGAGAGGGTAGCCTACGAGCAGTACTTC
TRBV2	TRBJ2-3	.	TRBD2	CASSEGSSGVTDTQYF	TGTGCCAGCAGTGAGGGAAGTAGCGGGGTAACAGATACGCAGTATTTT
TRBV6-1	TRBJ2-7	.	.	CASSEVSTDEQYF	TGTGCCAGCAGTGAAGTCTCAACAGACGAGCAGTACTTC
TRBV15	TRBJ1-1	.	.	CATSVGPTEAFF	TGTGCCACCAGCGTTGGCCCTACGGAAGCTTTCTTT
TRBV7-6	TRBJ2-1	.	.	CASSLDTGSRSYNEQFF	TGTGCCAGCAGCTTAGATACGGGGTCAAGGTCCTACAATGAGCAGTTCTTC
TRBV5-1	TRBJ2-7	.	.	CASSLGQGALEQYF	TGCGCCAGCAGCTTGGGCCAGGGCGCATTAGAGCAGTACTTC
TRBV11-2	TRBJ2-1	.	TRBD2	CASSHGLAGGPISYNEQFF	TGTGCCAGCAGCCACGGACTAGCGGGGGGCCCCATCTCCTACAATGAGCAGTTCTTC
TRBV5-6	TRBJ1-5	.	.	CASSFSPNQPQHF	TGTGCCAGCAGCTTTTCTCCAAATCAGCCCCAGCATTTT
TRBV4-1	TRBJ2-1	.	TRBD2	CASSQAGGNNEQFF	TGCGCCAGCAGCCAAGCGGGGGGGAACAATGAGCAGTTCTTC
TRBV19	TRBJ2-1	once	.	CASSIEGNEQFF	TGTGCCAGTAGTATTGAGGGGAATGAGCAGTTCTTC
TRBV5-1	TRBJ2-1	.	TRBD1	CASSSSGTDEFF	TGCGCCAGCAGCTCGTCCGGGACAGATGAGTTCTTC
TRBV19	TRBJ1-3	few	.	CASSKDSSSGNTIYF	TGTGCCAGTAGTAAGGACAGTTCCTCTGGAAACACCATATATTTT
TRBV5-6	TRBJ2-2	few	TRBD1	CASSLAVGQGLTGELFF	TGTGCCAGCAGCTTGGCCGTGGGACAGGGACTCACCGGGGAGCTGTTTTTT
TRBV10-2	TRBJ2-1	.	.	CASSVPAWEQFF	TGCGCCAGCAGTGTCCCGGCTTGGGAGCAGTTCTTC
TRBV5-4	TRBJ2-3	.	.	CASSSTDTQYF	TGTGCCAGCAGCTCTACAGATACGCAGTATTTT
TRBV4-2	TRBJ2-1	.	TRBD2	CASSQDSSGGENEQFF	TGTGCCAGCAGCCAAGATTCTAGCGGGGGGGAAAATGAGCAGTTCTTC
TRBV7-9	TRBJ1-1	.	.	CASSPRVARGSRVTEAFF	TGTGCCAGCAGCCCTAGAGTCGCACGGGGCTCGAGGGTAACTGAAGCTTTCTTT
TRBV6-5	TRBJ1-1	.	.	CASSPGGPNTEAFF	TGTGCCAGCAGCCCGGGGGGGCCAAACACTGAAGCTTTCTTT
TRBV13	TRBJ2-2	.	TRBD2	CASSLGLAGYTGELFF	TGTGCCAGCAGCTTGGGACTAGCGGGGTACACCGGGGAGCTGTTTTTT
TRBV6-5	TRBJ2-2	once	TRBD1	CASSYMTGGTGELFF	TGTGCCAGCAGTTACATGACAGGGGGCACCGGGGAGCTGTTTTTT
TRBV10-3	TRBJ1-5	once	.	CAISETSGQPQHF	TGTGCCATCAGTGAGACGTCGGGTCAGCCCCAGCATTTT